This paragraph covers one T cell receptor (beta chain) sequence. Amplification targeted the TCR beta CDR3 regions, with RNA transcripts as the source material. In the first round, RT-PCR was carried out with HTBI primers, and a multiplex PCR formed the second round. TCRdb re-analysed the multiplex PCR reads in MiXCR, keeping a single row per CDR3 protein. This sample has about 740,000 distinct CDR3 sequences, with roughly 41% found just once. The CDR3 is 14 residues long. With 4 bases removed from V and 6 bases from J, the gap between germline ends came to 11 bases. Germline-derived CDR1 and CDR2 are SGDLS and YYNGEE. The data belong to a study of Graves' ophthalmopathy and Graves' hyperthyroidism. About the study: The study drew peripheral blood at initial diagnosis, before any treatment.

The V gene is TRBV9, the J gene TRBJ1-6; tentatively, D is TRBD1 (5 bases). Sequencing input: peripheral blood. This sequence was found in an adult man with Graves' ophthalmopathy. The CDR3 nucleotides are TGTGCCAGCAGCCCTCGGGACGGTAATTCACCCCTCCACTTT. It encodes CASSPRDGNSPLHF. The variable domain in full, completed from reference TRBV9 and TRBJ1-6, reads DSGVTQTPKHLITATGQRVTLRCSPRSGDLSVYWYQQSLDQGLQFLIQYYNGEERAKGNILERFSAQQFPDLHSELNLSSLELGDSALYFCASSPRDGNSPLHFGNGTRLTVT.